This T cell receptor beta chain derives from a study of tumor-infiltrating lymphocytes in primary liver carcinoma. The wider study: Patients, male and female, were 30 to 69 years old.

Reverse transcription of approximately 520 ng total RNA with a constant-region primer produced TCR beta cDNA. Amplification in three nested multiplex PCR rounds with slightly modified ARM-PCR gave rise to TCR beta libraries. The first two PCR rounds used TRBV1-TRBV30 primers with a Cbeta primer, approximately 10 cycles each. From the multiplex PCR reads, TCRdb called clonotypes with MiXCR, one entry per CDR3 protein. This sample has some 51,000 distinct CDR3 sequences; over 70% occur once, and the top ten carry about 25%. This clonotype occurred many times. Its antigen is as yet unknown. At one end the junction does not follow the germline gene, possibly because of a read error. The CDR3 has 16 amino acids. CDR1 is MDHEN and CDR2 is SYDVKM in the germline V gene. Whole-study results and caveats: Tumor top-250-clone fractions significantly exceeded those of blood (p = 0.039).

Co-extracted RNA and DNA came from roughly 20-30 mg of unsorted bulk tissue. Every patient had chronic HBV infection and was treatment-naive. This clonotype was obtained from a man in his forties with primary liver carcinoma and hepatitis B virus infection. The sequenced sample consisted of liver tumor tissue from sampling region 3. Subset described: tumor region T3, left-lateral pole. V and J are TRBV28 and TRBJ2-5; 8 bases fit TRBD1. Here the CDR3 DNA reads TGTGCCAGCAGATTATCAGGGGGCGTGTACCAAGAGACCCAGTACTTC. It encodes CASRLSGGVYQETQYF. Based on the CDR3 plus reference TRBV28 and TRBJ2-5, the full variable domain is DVKVTQSSRYLVKRTGEKVFLECVQDMDHENMFWYRQDPGLGLRLIYFSYDVKMKEKGDIPEGYSVSREKKERFSLILESASTNQTSMYLCASRLSGGVYQETQYFGPGTRLLVL.